Each of the 30 T cell receptor beta chains below was sequenced from the same sample in a study of radiotherapy plus CTLA-4 blockade in lung cancer. The repertoire was sequenced with immunoSEQ multiplex PCR; TCRdb's copy has only in-frame clones and lacks some. The table has 30,000 to 50,000 clones, roughly 73% seen once. The sample consisted of peripheral blood, taken from a patient treated with radiotherapy plus ipilimumab. These receptors were taken from a human donor with non-small cell lung cancer that progressed on radiotherapy plus ipilimumab.

This sequence joins TRBV9 and TRBJ1-2; D perhaps matches TRBD1 (5 bases). Germline values: CDR1 SGDLS, CDR2 YYNGEE. This CDR3 is 12 amino acids long. V was trimmed by 1 base and J by 8 bases, leaving 9 bases between them. For the CDR3, the DNA is TGTGCCAGCAGCGTAAGGGACTTCGGCTACACCTTC. This translates into CASSVRDFGYTF.

In nucleotides, the CDR3 is TGTGCCAGCAGTGTCGACAGGTGGGGGACCTACGAGCAGTACTTC. Encoded protein: CASSVDRWGTYEQYF. The chain links TRBV6-1 to TRBJ2-7; TRBD1 might be the D (6 bases). CDR3 length equals 15 residues. In germline, CDR1 is MNHNS, CDR2 SASEGT. V lost 4 bases, J lost 2 bases, and 15 bases lay in between.

V and J are TRBV18 and TRBJ2-1; 10 bases agree with TRBD1. Germline CDR1 and CDR2: KGHSH and LQKENI. V shed 0 bases, J shed 5 bases, and the junction held 4 bases outside the gene matches. The CDR3 runs 16 residues. CDR3 sequence reads: CASSPPQGQGNNEQFF. In nucleotides, the CDR3 is TGTGCCAGCTCACCACCCCAGGGACAGGGGAACAATGAGCAGTTCTTC.

The chain has TRBV7-3 and TRBJ2-2; 10 bases line up with TRBD2. The CDR3 runs 16 residues. In germline, CDR1 is SGHTA, CDR2 FQGTGA. The junction had 9 bases not matched to a gene; V was cut back by 4 bases and J by 7 bases. Here the CDR3 reads CASSYSGGRSGGELFF. The CDR3 DNA is TGTGCCAGCAGCTATAGCGGGGGGCGATCCGGCGGGGAGCTGTTTTTT.

The genes are TRBV19 and TRBJ2-1; D may be TRBD2 (6 bases). The germline V and J ends were trimmed by 2 bases and 4 bases, with 15 bases remaining between them. Germline V lookup: CDR1 LNHDA, CDR2 SQIVND (reference sequence). The CDR3 has 16 amino acids. The CDR3 reads CASSIPLGSFYNEQFF. The CDR3 bases are TGTGCCAGTAGTATACCCCTCGGGAGTTTTTACAATGAGCAGTTCTTC.

The genes are TRBV4-3 and TRBJ1-6; D is unclear. V was trimmed by 0 bases and J by 8 bases, leaving 11 bases between them. Germline-derived CDR1 and CDR2 are LGHNA and YSLEER. The CDR3 is made up of 15 amino acids. CDR3 region: CASSQDDGNHSPLHF. The CDR3 region has the DNA TGCGCCAGCAGCCAAGATGACGGGAATCATTCACCCCTCCACTTT.

The chain links TRBV7-9 to TRBJ1-2, with D perhaps TRBD1 (5 bases). The CDR3 extends over 13 amino acids. CDR1 is SEHNR, CDR2 FQNEAQ, per germline (reference sequence). V lost 1 base and J lost 4, with 7 bases in between. DNA of the CDR3: TGTGCCAGCAGCTTAGAAGGGGTCTATGGCTACACCTTC. Its protein product is CASSLEGVYGYTF. The full variable domain, its missing parts supplied by reference TRBV7-9 and TRBJ1-2, is DTGVSQNPRHKITKRGQNVTFRCDPISEHNRLYWYRQTLGQGPEFLTYFQNEAQLEKSRLLSDRFSAERPKGSFSTLEIQRTEQGDSAMYLCASSLEGVYGYTFGSGTRLTVV.

This chain joins TRBV5-4 and TRBJ1-2; 7 bases fit TRBD1. In germline, CDR1 is SGHNT, CDR2 YYREEE (reference sequence). V trimming: 4 bases; J trimming: 5 bases; junction bases outside the gene matches: 8. The CDR3 is 14 residues long. CDR3 loop: CASSNRDSPYGYTF. The CDR3 DNA follows: TGTGCCAGCAGCAACCGGGACAGCCCTTATGGCTACACCTTC. The entire variable domain, with the rest obtained from reference TRBV5-4 and TRBJ1-2, is as follows: ETGVTQSPTHLIKTRGQQVTLRCSSQSGHNTVSWYQQALGQGPQFIFQYYREEENGRGNFPPRFSGLQFPNYSSELNVNALELDDSALYLCASSNRDSPYGYTFGSGTRLTVV.

In this sample, this clone turned up a few times. The chain joins TRBV9 to TRBJ2-5, with a possible D match to TRBD2 (6 bases). CDR3 length: 16 residues. The V gene lost 0 bases and the J gene lost 4 bases, with 16 bases spanning the gap. Germline CDR1 is SGDLS and CDR2 is YYNGEE. The CDR3 spells CASSVGGLAPIETQYF. The CDR3 DNA sequence: TGTGCCAGCAGCGTAGGTGGGCTAGCGCCGATAGAGACCCAGTACTTC.

The CDR3 nucleotides read TGTGCCAGCAGCTTAGATAAAAAGACCCAGTACTTC. Its translation is CASSLDKKTQYF. J is TRBJ2-5 and V is TRBV7-2; no reliable D call. CDR3 length: 12 amino acids. Germline CDR1 and CDR2: SGHTA and FQGNSA. Trimming removed 1 base from V and 6 bases from J, with 6 bases in between. The full variable domain, with the rest looked up from reference TRBV7-2 and TRBJ2-5, is GAGVSQSPSNKVTEKGKDVELRCDPISGHTALYWYRQSLGQGLEFLIYFQGNSAPDKSGLPSDRFSAERTGGSVSTLTIQRTQQEDSAVYLCASSLDKKTQYFGPGTRLLVL.

The chain employs TRBV4-1 and TRBJ1-1, with 9 nucleotides matching TRBD1. There are 16 residues in the CDR3. Germline V gene sequence: CDR1 MGHRA, CDR2 YSYEKL. Trimming cost V 1 base and J 2 bases; bases outside gene matches: 5. The CDR3 is CASSQGSTGGNTEAFF. The CDR3 DNA follows: TGCGCCAGCAGCCAAGGCTCGACAGGGGGAAACACTGAAGCTTTCTTT.

V and J are TRBV18 and TRBJ1-2, with unresolved D. This CDR3 has 13 residues. V was pared by 3 bases and J by 3 bases, with 8 bases between. CDR1 KGHSH and CDR2 LQKENI come from the germline V gene. This CDR3 is CASSPDQDYGYTF. CDR3 in DNA: TGTGCCAGCTCACCTGATCAGGACTATGGCTACACCTTC.

This rearrangement joins TRBV7-2 to TRBJ2-2; TRBD1 agrees at 10 bases. The trim removed 1 base at V and 7 bases at J, leaving 3 bases unmatched. Germline values: CDR1 SGHTA, CDR2 FQGNSA. This CDR3 region has 15 residues. CDR3: CASSLVGQGVGELFF. The DNA for the CDR3 is TGTGCCAGCAGCTTAGTTGGACAGGGGGTCGGGGAGCTGTTTTTT.

This clone was observed a few times. A junction boundary mismatches the germline segment, possibly from a read error. The chain links TRBV7-7 to TRBJ2-7, with D perhaps matching TRBD1 (6 bases). CDR1 and CDR2 (germline): SSHAT, FNYEAQ (reference sequence). The CDR3 is 15 amino acids. The CDR3 region has the DNA TGTGCTAGCAGCTTAGGTCAGGGGAGAGAGTACGAGCAGTACTTC. It yields the protein CASSLGQGREYEQYF.

Worth noting for this clone: The same CDR3 also results from other DNA sequences found in this sample. The chain recombines TRBV27 with TRBJ1-5, with TRBD1 identical over 7 bases. The germline V gene encodes CDR1 MNHEY and CDR2 SMNVEV (reference sequence). The J segment lost 0 bases and the V segment lost 6 bases, leaving 5 bases of the junction unmatched. The length of the CDR3 is 15 residues. The CDR3: CASRPGQISNQPQHF. The CDR3, as DNA: TGTGCCAGCAGGCCGGGACAGATTAGCAATCAGCCCCAGCATTTT.

This clone showed up just a few times. The chain combines TRBV19 with TRBJ2-1, with 14 bases lining up with TRBD2. This CDR3 is built from 16 residues. J lost 7 bases, V lost 6 bases, and 8 bases had no gene match. The germline V gene has CDR1 LNHDA and CDR2 SQIVND (reference sequence). The CDR3: CASRTTGTSGGNEQFF. Written as DNA, the CDR3 is TGTGCCAGTAGGACCACCGGGACTAGCGGGGGAAATGAGCAGTTCTTC. Filled out from reference TRBV19 and TRBJ2-1, the complete variable domain reads DGGITQSPKYLFRKEGQNVTLSCEQNLNHDAMYWYRQDPGQGLRLIYYSQIVNDFQKGDIAEGYSVSREKKESFPLTVTSAQKNPTAFYLCASRTTGTSGGNEQFFGPGTRLTVL.

This sequence joins TRBV7-9 and TRBJ1-1; D perhaps matches TRBD1 (6 bases). This CDR3 has 14 amino acids. Germline V gene sequence: CDR1 SEHNR, CDR2 FQNEAQ (reference sequence). The V end lost 1 base, the J end lost 5 bases, and 11 bases lay between the germline ends. The CDR3 DNA is TGTGCCAGCAGCTTAGGTACAGGGCGGACTGAAGCTTTCTTT. Translating gives CASSLGTGRTEAFF.

The chain recombines TRBV9 with TRBJ2-7; 9 bases agree with TRBD1. CDR3 size: 14 residues. Unmatched junction bases numbered 6, after V lost 3 bases and J lost 5 bases. Germline V gives CDR1 SGDLS, CDR2 YYNGEE. CDR3 nucleotides: TGTGCCAGCAGCGCAGGGACAGGGTATGACGAGCAGTACTTC. Encoded protein: CASSAGTGYDEQYF.

This clone was seen a few times. The chain carries TRBV6-1 and TRBJ1-4; no firm D call. Trimming left V 5 bases short and J 0 bases short, with 10 bases between. The CDR3 contains 15 residues. Germline lookup yields CDR1 MNHNS and CDR2 SASEGT. The CDR3 spells CASSSRRTTNEKLFF. Written as DNA, the CDR3 is TGTGCCAGCAGTTCCAGGCGTACAACTAATGAAAAACTGTTTTTT.

The chain joins TRBV5-1 to TRBJ2-1; 10 positions match TRBD1. Germline V gene lookup returns CDR1 SGHRS and CDR2 YFSETQ. J was trimmed by 9 bases and V by 4 bases; bases with no gene match: 7. CDR3 length equals 14 residues. CDR3 nucleotide sequence: TGCGCCAGCAGCCGGGGGACAGGGGCAGGTGAGCAGTTCTTC. Protein sequence: CASSRGTGAGEQFF.

The V gene is TRBV6-5, the J gene TRBJ1-2, with a tentative D call TRBD1 (5 bases). Germline assignment: CDR1 MNHEY and CDR2 SVGAGI. This CDR3 spans 14 amino acids. Trimming cost V 4 bases and J 8 bases, with 17 bases left between them. CDR3 sequence reads: CASSSAGRALGYTF. In DNA, the CDR3 is TGTGCCAGCAGTTCAGCGGGACGGGCCTTAGGCTACACCTTC.

The chain joins TRBV4-1 to TRBJ2-2; D is possibly TRBD2 (6 bases). CDR3 length: 16 residues. The ends were cut back, 0 bases at V and 6 bases at J, with 14 bases in the middle. Per the germline V gene, CDR1 is MGHRA and CDR2 is YSYEKL. The CDR3 bases are TGCGCCAGCAGCCAAGACCCTTGGACGGGGGCCGGGGAGCTGTTTTTT. Protein sequence: CASSQDPWTGAGELFF.

V usage is TRBV7-4 and J usage is TRBJ1-1, with TRBD1 as a possible D gene (5 bases). Germline assignment: CDR1 SGHVT and CDR2 SQSDAQ. This CDR3 has 15 residues. Deletions cut 2 bases from V and 0 bases from J, with 10 bases between. CDR3 residues: CASSLKGRLNTEAFF. DNA of the CDR3: TGTGCCAGCAGCTTAAAGGGGCGGCTGAACACTGAAGCTTTCTTT.

In this sample, this clone turned up a few times. This rearrangement joins TRBV7-2 to TRBJ1-1; D possibly corresponds to TRBD1 (6 bases). Trimming removed 3 bases at V and 4 bases at J, with 12 bases between. Germline V gene lookup returns CDR1 SGHTA and CDR2 FQGNSA. The CDR3 has 14 residues. In DNA form, the CDR3 reads TGTGCCAGCAGCTTGCAGGGGAAGGGCACTGAAGCTTTCTTT. Translation gives CASSLQGKGTEAFF.

This clone has just one count. The chain has TRBV7-9 and TRBJ1-5, with 7 bases matching TRBD1. The CDR3 loop spans 14 amino acids. The germline V gene has CDR1 SEHNR and CDR2 FQNEAQ (reference sequence). V trimming: 6 bases; J trimming: 11 bases; junction bases outside the gene matches: 13. The CDR3 DNA sequence: TGTGCCAGCAGTTCCGGGACAGCTTTCTGGACCCAGCATTTT. It specifies CASSSGTAFWTQHF.

This sequence joins TRBV23-1 and TRBJ2-2, with TRBD1 as a possible D gene (6 bases). TRBV23-1 has ORF status, its function being uncertain. V was trimmed by 3 bases and J by 4 bases, leaving 18 bases between them. The CDR3 covers 17 residues. As DNA, the CDR3 is TGCGCCAGCAGTCACAGTGACAGGAGGTCGGGCACCGGGGAGCTGTTTTTT. Amino acid sequence: CASSHSDRRSGTGELFF.

The chain combines TRBV4-2 with TRBJ1-2; 9 nucleotides line up with TRBD1. This CDR3 is built from 17 residues. The V segment lost 0 bases and the J segment 2 bases; nucleotides outside the gene matches: 7. CDR1 is LGHNA, CDR2 YNFKEQ, per germline. The CDR3 DNA reads as TGTGCCAGCAGCCAAGAGGGACAGGGTGTCGAAAACTATGGCTACACCTTC. It is translated as CASSQEGQGVENYGYTF.

The gene calls are TRBV9 and TRBJ2-7; 14 bases fit TRBD2. CDR1 and CDR2 from the germline V gene are SGDLS and YYNGEE. V lost 3 bases, J lost 3 bases, and 5 bases stayed unmatched. This CDR3 spans 16 amino acids. This CDR3 reads CASSARLAGGLYEQYF. As DNA, the CDR3 is TGTGCCAGCAGCGCAAGACTAGCGGGGGGGCTCTACGAGCAGTACTTC.

In this sample, this clone is medium-sized. The chain has TRBV11-2 and TRBJ1-2; D is perhaps TRBD1 (5 bases). Germline-derived CDR1 and CDR2 are SGHAT and FQNNGV. The ends were cut back, 1 base at V and 2 bases at J, with 11 bases in the middle. There are 15 residues in the CDR3. DNA of the CDR3: TGTGCCAGCAGCTTAGTAAGGGGATGGAACTATGGCTACACCTTC. Its translation: CASSLVRGWNYGYTF.

V usage is TRBV4-2 and J usage is TRBJ2-2; D is perhaps TRBD1 (6 bases). The CDR3 consists of 13 residues. Trimming removed 6 bases at V and 9 bases at J, with 14 bases between. The V gene's germline CDR1 is LGHNA and CDR2 YNFKEQ. The CDR3 nucleotides are TGTGCCAGCAGTGACGCCAGGGGACGGGAGCTGTTTTTT. This gives the protein CASSDARGRELFF.